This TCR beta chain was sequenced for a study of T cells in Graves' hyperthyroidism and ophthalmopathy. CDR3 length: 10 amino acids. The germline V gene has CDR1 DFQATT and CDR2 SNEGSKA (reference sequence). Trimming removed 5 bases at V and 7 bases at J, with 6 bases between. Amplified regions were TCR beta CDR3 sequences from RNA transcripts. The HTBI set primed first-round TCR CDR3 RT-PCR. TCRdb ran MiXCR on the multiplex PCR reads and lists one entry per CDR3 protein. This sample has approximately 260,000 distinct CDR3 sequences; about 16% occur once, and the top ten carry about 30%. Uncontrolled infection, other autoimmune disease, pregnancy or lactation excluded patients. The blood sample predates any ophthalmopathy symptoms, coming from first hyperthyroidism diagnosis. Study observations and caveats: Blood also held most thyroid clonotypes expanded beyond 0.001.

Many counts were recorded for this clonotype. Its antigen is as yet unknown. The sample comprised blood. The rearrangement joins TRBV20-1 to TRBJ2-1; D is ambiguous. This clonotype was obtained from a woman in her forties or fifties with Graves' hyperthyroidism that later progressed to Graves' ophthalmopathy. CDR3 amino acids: CSASINEQFF. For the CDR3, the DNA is TGCAGTGCTTCTATAAATGAGCAGTTCTTC.